These 14 T cell receptor beta chains share one sample of origin, sequenced in a study of cytomegalovirus exposure and HLA in healthy donors. Primers included in the PCR were 60 Vbeta and 13 Jbeta primers. Clones were sequenced by immunoSEQ multiplex PCR, and TCRdb holds only the in-frame ones, with some missing. The sample has around 200,000 clones; over 70% are singletons. The sequenced sample consisted of PBMCs. These receptors were collected from a male donor in good health and CMV-seronegative.

The genes are TRBV9 and TRBJ2-7; tentative D call: TRBD2 (6 bases). CDR1 is SGDLS and CDR2 is YYNGEE in the germline V gene. The V gene lost 3 bases and the J gene lost 5 bases, with 15 bases spanning the gap. The CDR3 loop spans 14 amino acids. The CDR3 DNA reads TGTGCCAGCAGCGCTCCGGGACTCGGACACGAGCAGTACTTC. Translating it yields CASSAPGLGHEQYF.

For the CDR3, the DNA is TGCGCCAGCCAGACAGGACCGAATCAGCCCCAGCATTTT. This sequence encodes CASQTGPNQPQHF. The gene calls are TRBV5-1 and TRBJ1-5; D may be TRBD1 (6 bases). Deletions cut 7 bases from V and 4 bases from J, with 12 bases between. Germline CDR1 reads SGHRS; CDR2 reads YFSETQ. This CDR3 region has 13 residues.

The chain uses TRBV28 and TRBJ2-1; 7 nucleotides line up with TRBD1. Trimming cost V 5 bases and J 10 bases; bases outside gene matches: 14. The CDR3 spans 15 residues. Per germline, CDR1 MDHEN and CDR2 SYDVKM. CDR3 region: CASSHYLEGGGEQFF. CDR3 in DNA: TGTGCCAGCAGTCATTACCTGGAAGGGGGCGGCGAGCAGTTCTTC.

The chain is built from TRBV7-9 and TRBJ2-3, with TRBD1 as a possible D gene (6 bases). This CDR3 contains 15 residues. Trimming took off 0 bases at V and 3 bases at J, with 10 bases between the two ends. CDR1 and CDR2 from the germline V gene are SEHNR and FQNEAQ (reference sequence). CDR3 protein: CASSLADSITDTQYF. CDR3 coding DNA: TGTGCCAGCAGCTTAGCGGACAGTATAACAGATACGCAGTATTTT.

This chain uses TRBV19 with TRBJ2-2; the D gene is possibly TRBD1 (6 bases). Trimming took off 7 bases at V and 3 bases at J, with 18 bases between the two ends. Germline CDR1 and CDR2: LNHDA and SQIVND (reference sequence). The CDR3 runs to 16 residues. As DNA, the CDR3 is TGTGCCAGTAAGGGTGGGGGCCTGCGGGACACCGGGGAGCTGTTTTTT. This codes for CASKGGGLRDTGELFF.

The rearrangement links TRBV4-2 to TRBJ2-1, with 7 bases identical to TRBD2. J gave up 9 bases and V 1 base, and 12 bases lay outside the gene matches. The CDR3 runs 16 residues. The germline V gene encodes CDR1 LGHNA and CDR2 YNFKEQ. The chain's CDR3 is CASSQGEGRLEVEQFF. Here the CDR3 DNA reads TGTGCCAGCAGCCAAGGGGAGGGGAGACTAGAAGTTGAGCAGTTCTTC.

This clone was found a few times. This rearrangement joins TRBV7-3 to TRBJ1-2; weak D call: TRBD1 (6 bases). Germline V gene sequence: CDR1 SGHTA, CDR2 FQGTGA. V lost 5 bases and J 7 bases, leaving 14 bases between the germline ends. This CDR3 has 13 residues. For the CDR3, the DNA is TGTGCCAGCAGCCCGACAGGTCTCGCTGGCTACACCTTC. The encoded protein is CASSPTGLAGYTF.

J is TRBJ1-4 and V is TRBV2, with TRBD1 identical over 9 bases. V was clipped by 7 bases and J by 6 bases; unmatched bases: 6. This CDR3 is built from 14 residues. Germline V gene lookup returns CDR1 SNHLY and CDR2 FYNNEI. CDR3 nucleotide sequence: TGTGCCAGCAACAGGGGGCTGGGGGATGAAAAACTGTTTTTT. Translated: CASNRGLGDEKLFF. The full variable domain, in which reference TRBV2 and TRBJ1-4 provide the parts outside the CDR3, is EPEVTQTPSHQVTQMGQEVILRCVPISNHLYFYWYRQILGQKVEFLVSFYNNEISEKSEIFDDQFSVERPDGSNFTLKIRSTKLEDSAMYFCASNRGLGDEKLFFGSGTQLSVL.

V is TRBV28 and J is TRBJ2-5, with D perhaps TRBD2 (6 bases). V was trimmed by 9 bases and J by 2 bases, leaving 7 bases between them. The length of the CDR3 is 11 residues. Germline loops: CDR1 MDHEN, CDR2 SYDVKM. This chain's CDR3 is CASSGQETQYF. As DNA, the CDR3 is TGTGCCAGTAGCGGACAAGAGACCCAGTACTTC.

This chain connects TRBV10-3 to TRBJ1-1, with D perhaps matching TRBD1 (5 bases). CDR3 size: 15 residues. With 0 bases removed from V and 0 bases from J, the gap between germline ends came to 8 bases. Germline CDR1 and CDR2: ENHRY and SYGVKD. For the CDR3, the DNA is TGTGCCATCAGTGAGTCGAGACAGATGAACACTGAAGCTTTCTTT. Translation gives CAISESRQMNTEAFF.

The CDR3 region is CASSSPGPGLAGYNEQFF. DNA for the CDR3: TGCGCCAGCAGCTCCCCCGGACCGGGACTAGCGGGGTACAATGAGCAGTTCTTC. The chain carries TRBV4-1 and TRBJ2-1, with 13 bases identical to TRBD2. Germline V gene lookup returns CDR1 MGHRA and CDR2 YSYEKL. V was clipped by 5 bases and J by 4 bases; unmatched bases: 11. The CDR3 runs to 18 residues.

The chain is built from TRBV6-1 and TRBJ1-3; 7 bases are shared with TRBD1. Germline-derived CDR1 and CDR2 are MNHNS and SASEGT. The CDR3 spans 15 residues. V shed 9 bases, J shed 4 bases, and the junction held 12 bases outside the gene matches. The CDR3 reads CASYSDRADGNTIYF. In DNA form, the CDR3 reads TGTGCCAGTTACTCCGACAGGGCAGACGGAAACACCATATATTTT.

CDR3: CASERQGGNQPQHF. Here the CDR3 DNA reads TGTGCCAGTGAGCGACAGGGCGGCAATCAGCCCCAGCATTTT. The chain uses TRBV19 and TRBJ1-5; 7 nucleotides align to TRBD1. J was trimmed by 2 bases and V by 8 bases; bases with no gene match: 6. CDR1 and CDR2 from the germline V gene are LNHDA and SQIVND (reference sequence). The length of the CDR3 is 14 residues.

This clone has a single count. This chain connects TRBV30 to TRBJ2-2; the D gene is possibly TRBD1 (5 bases). V gave up 0 bases and J gave up 1 base, with 9 bases separating them. Per the germline V gene, CDR1 is GTSNPN and CDR2 is SVGIG (reference sequence). The length of the CDR3 is 15 residues. The CDR3 coding sequence is TGTGCCTGGAGTGTTTTGGACATGAACACCGGGGAGCTGTTTTTT. Residues: CAWSVLDMNTGELFF.